The present T cell receptor beta chain was sequenced within a study of early T cells in non-severe SARS-CoV-2 infection. Individual cDNA molecules were tagged with unique molecular identifiers. TCRdb passed the 5' RACE reads through MiXCR, listing each CDR3 protein once. This table has tens of thousands of distinct CDR3 sequences, roughly 18% appearing once. There are 17 residues in the CDR3. Germline-derived CDR1 and CDR2 are DFQATT and SNEGSKA (reference sequence). The V gene lost 0 bases and the J gene lost 3 bases, with 21 bases spanning the gap. Sequenced here: whole blood, sampled at baseline. The chain recombines TRBV20-1 with TRBJ2-7; D is possibly TRBD2 (6 bases). The receptor comes from an adult who was a healthcare worker with PCR-confirmed SARS-CoV-2 infection or an uninfected control (not recorded which). CDR3 nucleotide sequence: TGCAGTGCTAGAGATCCTGAACTAGCTTTTGCAAGCTACGAGCAGTACTTC. Its protein is CSARDPELAFASYEQYF.